Below are 18 T cell receptor beta chains sequenced from a single sample in a study of T cells in localized non-small cell lung cancer. This table comes from immunoSEQ multiplex PCR, and its TCRdb copy is limited to in-frame clones, with some not included. The profile shows 52,000 or so clones, approximately 88% of them singletons. The source was peripheral blood mononuclear cells, collected before any cancer treatment. These TCRs come from a man aged 40-75 years with stage III lung adenocarcinoma.

The genes are TRBV5-1 and TRBJ2-5; 8 positions agree with TRBD2. Germline V gene sequence: CDR1 SGHRS, CDR2 YFSETQ. J gave up 3 bases and V 0 bases, and 4 bases lay outside the gene matches. The CDR3 sequence is 15 residues long. The CDR3 nucleotides read TGCGCCAGCAGCTTGGCCCCGGGAGGGGAAGAGACCCAGTACTTC. Translation gives CASSLAPGGEETQYF.

This clone was picked up a small number of times. This sequence joins TRBV19 and TRBJ1-1; D is perhaps TRBD1 (5 bases). The CDR3 sequence is 15 residues long. The germline V gene has CDR1 LNHDA and CDR2 SQIVND (reference sequence). Trimming removed 4 bases at V and 5 bases at J, with 17 bases between. As DNA, the CDR3 is TGTGCCAGTAGTACCGCCGGGGACGGCCAGACTGAAGCTTTCTTT. It encodes CASSTAGDGQTEAFF.

Only a few counts were recorded for this clone. This rearrangement joins TRBV9 to TRBJ2-7; D gene uncertain. The length of the CDR3 is 14 residues. Germline CDR1 SGDLS, CDR2 YYNGEE. The germline V and J ends were trimmed by 0 bases and 2 bases, with 9 bases remaining between them. The CDR3 nucleotides read TGTGCCAGCAGCGTAGGAGCGAGCACCTACGAGCAGTACTTC. This translates into CASSVGASTYEQYF.

This chain connects TRBV7-6 to TRBJ2-3, with D perhaps TRBD2 (7 bases). The germline CDR1 and CDR2 sequences are SGHVS and FNYEAQ. CDR3 length equals 14 residues. With 5 bases removed from V and 6 bases from J, the gap between germline ends came to 15 bases. The CDR3 protein is CASSPRGAGDTQYF. CDR3 coding DNA: TGTGCCAGCAGCCCCCGGGGGGCGGGGGATACGCAGTATTTT.

The count of this clone is one. The chain is built from TRBV18 and TRBJ2-7; perhaps D is TRBD1 or TRBD2 (6 bases each). Trimming took off 4 bases at V and 2 bases at J, with 12 bases between the two ends. Germline V gene lookup returns CDR1 KGHSH and CDR2 LQKENI. The CDR3 extends over 14 amino acids. Here the CDR3 DNA reads TGTGCCAGCTCACGGGACACGGGAGCCTACGAGCAGTACTTC. This encodes CASSRDTGAYEQYF.

The chain combines TRBV7-6 with TRBJ2-3; no clear D. This CDR3 contains 16 residues. Germline V gene sequence: CDR1 SGHVS, CDR2 FNYEAQ. V shed 1 base and J shed 0 bases, with 11 bases lying between them. The CDR3 loop is CASSLGHMTSTDTQYF. Written as DNA, the CDR3 is TGTGCCAGCAGCTTAGGGCATATGACTAGCACAGATACGCAGTATTTT.

The chain is built from TRBV6-6 and TRBJ1-1; the D gene is possibly TRBD1 (5 bases). The CDR3 runs to 12 residues. V lost 6 bases, J lost 12 bases, and 17 bases lay in between. Germline assignment: CDR1 MNHNY and CDR2 SVGAGI (reference sequence). Written as DNA, the CDR3 is TGTGCCAGCAGGACAGAGACGATGGTGACTTTCTTT. It specifies CASRTETMVTFF.

This clone has just a few counts. The V call is TRBV4-3, the J call TRBJ2-1; D possibly uses TRBD1 or TRBD2 (5 bases each). The length of the CDR3 is 16 residues. Trimming shortened V by 0 bases and J by 0 bases, and 9 bases separated the two germline ends. Per germline, CDR1 LGHNA and CDR2 YSLEER. Here the CDR3 DNA reads TGCGCCAGCAGCCAAGATTGGGGGAGCTCCTACAATGAGCAGTTCTTC. Translation: CASSQDWGSSYNEQFF.

The chain combines TRBV14 with TRBJ2-7; no definite D call. V lost 1 base to trimming and J lost 8 bases, with 6 bases between them. This CDR3 has 11 amino acids. Germline V CDR1 and CDR2: SGHDN, FVKESK. CDR3 amino acids: CASSQGPQQYF. For the CDR3, the DNA is TGTGCCAGCAGCCAAGGACCCCAGCAGTACTTC.

The V and J genes are TRBV7-2 and TRBJ1-1, with unresolved D. Germline CDR1 and CDR2: SGHTA and FQGNSA. This CDR3 has 14 residues. Trimming stripped 1 base from V and 0 bases from J, with 6 bases between. The DNA for the CDR3 is TGTGCCAGCAGCTTAGGGTGGATGAACACTGAAGCTTTCTTT. Translation: CASSLGWMNTEAFF.

This clone was counted a few times. The chain links TRBV4-2 to TRBJ2-7, with D perhaps TRBD1 or TRBD2 (5 bases each). This CDR3 region has 16 residues. The germline CDR1 and CDR2 sequences are LGHNA and YNFKEQ. With 3 bases removed from V and 5 bases from J, the gap between germline ends came to 20 bases. CDR3 nucleotides: TGTGCCAGCAGCCATCTTTCCCGGGACCACTGGAACGAGCAGTACTTC. The encoded protein is CASSHLSRDHWNEQYF.

This chain joins TRBV7-9 and TRBJ2-2; D gene ambiguous. The germline V gene encodes CDR1 SEHNR and CDR2 FQNEAQ (reference sequence). The CDR3 covers 17 residues. V lost 1 base and J 4 bases, leaving 16 bases between the germline ends. CDR3 region: CASSLVGIQVFTGELFF. DNA for the CDR3: TGTGCCAGCAGCTTAGTTGGTATTCAGGTTTTCACCGGGGAGCTGTTTTTT.

The chain uses TRBV30 and TRBJ2-2; 11 bases align to TRBD2. Germline assignment: CDR1 GTSNPN and CDR2 SVGIG (reference sequence). Unmatched junction bases numbered 5, after V lost 2 bases and J lost 6 bases. This CDR3 is 15 amino acids long. CDR3 protein: CAWSMLGLAAGELFF. The CDR3 DNA reads TGTGCCTGGAGTATGCTGGGACTAGCGGCCGGGGAGCTGTTTTTT.

This chain joins TRBV30 and TRBJ1-1; possibly TRBD1 for D (5 bases). The CDR3 contains 12 residues. CDR1 GTSNPN and CDR2 SVGIG come from the germline V gene (reference sequence). V dropped 5 bases and J dropped 2 bases, with 9 bases sitting between them. The CDR3 is CAWGRGNTEAFF. CDR3 nucleotide sequence: TGTGCCTGGGGAAGGGGTAACACTGAAGCTTTCTTT.

The J gene is TRBJ1-4, the V gene TRBV7-9; D is ambiguous. V lost 5 bases and J lost 8, with 15 bases in between. CDR3 length: 14 residues. Germline CDR1 reads SEHNR; CDR2 reads FQNEAQ (reference sequence). The CDR3 loop reads CASSLRSPGEKLFF. The CDR3 bases are TGTGCCAGCAGCCTACGGAGCCCTGGGGAAAAACTGTTTTTT.

This chain joins TRBV11-3 and TRBJ2-7; D is possibly TRBD1 (5 bases). CDR1 and CDR2 from the germline V gene are SGHNT and YENEEA. This CDR3 region has 15 residues. V was cut by 4 bases and J by 0 bases, with 13 bases left in between. DNA of the CDR3: TGTGCCAGCAGCTCCTACAGGTTACCCTCCTACGAGCAGTACTTC. This sequence encodes CASSSYRLPSYEQYF.

The V gene is TRBV7-9, the J gene TRBJ1-2; a possible D gene is TRBD1 (6 bases). The CDR3 loop spans 13 amino acids. CDR1 is SEHNR, CDR2 FQNEAQ, per germline (reference sequence). V was shortened by 5 bases and J by 8 bases, with 15 bases between the two germline ends. CDR3 bases: TGTGCCAGCAGCAACAGGGTAGCAGGAGGCTACACCTTC. This encodes CASSNRVAGGYTF.

The V gene is TRBV6-5, the J gene TRBJ1-2; D is uncertain. This CDR3 contains 13 residues. The V gene lost 2 bases and the J gene lost 6 bases, with 10 bases spanning the gap. Looked up from germline, CDR1 is MNHEY and CDR2 is SVGAGI. The CDR3 DNA is TGTGCCAGCAGTTACGGTTTCGGGGATGGCTACACCTTC. Its protein product is CASSYGFGDGYTF.